These 14 T cell receptor beta chains were sequenced from one sample in a study of T-cell reconstitution after alpha-beta-depleted transplantation in children. Unique molecular identifiers were used in preparing the TCRbeta library. TCRdb used MiXCR to reprocess the PCR reads, holding one entry per CDR3 protein. The repertoire holds about 500,000 distinct CDR3 sequences, with over 25% as singletons. This specimen consisted of PBMCs from the stem cell graft donor, obtained from the stem cell graft. The receptors stem from a human donor who donated a stem cell graft to a child with aplastic anemia.

V usage is TRBV29-1 and J usage is TRBJ1-4; D gene unclear. Germline loops: CDR1 SQVTM, CDR2 ANQGSEA. The CDR3 is 13 residues long. Between the trimmed V and J ends, which lost 4 bases and 5 bases, there was a span of 11 bases. The CDR3, as DNA: TGCAGCGTTGCGTTCGTGGGGAATGAAAAACTGTTTTTT. This sequence encodes CSVAFVGNEKLFF.

The chain is built from TRBV6-2 or TRBV6-3 and TRBJ1-1; 7 bases are a match to TRBD1. J gave up 3 bases and V 2 bases, and 3 bases lay outside the gene matches. The CDR3 spans 14 residues. From germline, CDR1 is MNHEY and CDR2 SVGEGT. In nucleotides, the CDR3 is TGTGCCAGCAGTTACGACAGGGCGGACACTGAAGCTTTCTTT. Amino acids: CASSYDRADTEAFF.

The chain couples TRBV20-1 to TRBJ2-7; D call uncertain. Germline assignment: CDR1 DFQATT and CDR2 SNEGSKA (reference sequence). The CDR3 length is 13 residues. Trimming left V 1 base short and J 6 bases short, with 13 bases between. The CDR3 region has the DNA TGCAGTGCTAGAGTGGCCCCCTCCGCCGAGCAGTACTTC. Translation gives CSARVAPSAEQYF.

V and J are TRBV28 and TRBJ1-5; D ambiguous. V gave up 6 bases and J gave up 4 bases, with 13 bases separating them. In germline, CDR1 is MDHEN, CDR2 SYDVKM. The CDR3 is 14 residues long. The CDR3 nucleotides are TGTGCCAGCAGAGGTCAAGTATTTAATCAGCCCCAGCATTTT. Protein product: CASRGQVFNQPQHF.

This sequence joins TRBV5-1 and TRBJ2-5; D uncertain. The V end was cut by 0 bases, the J end by 1 base, with 7 bases between. Per germline, CDR1 SGHRS and CDR2 YFSETQ. CDR3 length equals 14 residues. In nucleotides, the CDR3 is TGCGCCAGCAGCTTGGAACCGATCCAAGAGACCCAGTACTTC. It specifies CASSLEPIQETQYF.

This chain links TRBV4-2 with TRBJ1-2; D is ambiguous. Germline V gene lookup returns CDR1 LGHNA and CDR2 YNFKEQ. The V end was cut by 4 bases, the J end by 3 bases, with 15 bases between. This CDR3 is 15 amino acids long. CDR3: CASSPEESSDYGYTF. The DNA of the CDR3 is TGTGCCAGCAGCCCCGAGGAGTCGTCGGACTATGGCTACACCTTC.

This clonotype was seen more than once but under ten times. The gene calls are TRBV7-2 and TRBJ1-1; D is ambiguous. CDR1 and CDR2 from the germline V gene are SGHTA and FQGNSA. V lost 5 bases and J 0 bases, leaving 7 bases between the germline ends. CDR3 length equals 13 residues. The CDR3 region has the DNA TGTGCCAGCAGCGCGAACTTGAACACTGAAGCTTTCTTT. Encoded protein: CASSANLNTEAFF.

This chain links TRBV5-1 with TRBJ2-7; 7 nucleotides agree with TRBD1. Per the germline V gene, CDR1 is SGHRS and CDR2 is YFSETQ. V shed 0 bases, J shed 6 bases, and the junction held 12 bases outside the gene matches. The CDR3 totals 16 residues. The CDR3 reads CASSLGRQGKRSEQYF. Here the CDR3 DNA reads TGCGCCAGCAGCTTGGGGAGACAGGGAAAGCGATCCGAGCAGTACTTC.

V usage is TRBV7-2 and J usage is TRBJ2-5; either TRBD1 or TRBD2 may fit D (5 bases each). The V end lost 4 bases, the J end lost 5 bases, and 17 bases lay between the germline ends. Germline CDR1 SGHTA, CDR2 FQGNSA. This CDR3 comprises 15 residues. As DNA, the CDR3 is TGTGCCAGCAGCTGGGACCCAACGTACTCGGAGACCCAGTACTTC. Amino acid sequence: CASSWDPTYSETQYF.

This chain links TRBV18 with TRBJ2-7, with TRBD2 identical over 13 bases. The CDR3 has 19 amino acids. J was trimmed by 1 base and V by 3 bases; bases with no gene match: 12. Germline CDR1 is KGHSH and CDR2 is LQKENI. CDR3 coding DNA: TGTGCCAGCTCACCTACGACCACTAGCGGGAGGGGGGATTCCTACGAGCAGTACGTC. This codes for CASSPTTTSGRGDSYEQYV.

This clonotype appeared a few times. V usage is TRBV20-1 and J usage is TRBJ2-1, with TRBD2 identical over 9 bases. The CDR3 totals 15 residues. The J segment lost 4 bases and the V segment lost 5 bases, leaving 9 bases of the junction unmatched. Per the germline V gene, CDR1 is DFQATT and CDR2 is SNEGSKA (reference sequence). CDR3 DNA sequence: TGCAGTGCTGGTCAGACTAGCGGAATGTACAATGAGCAGTTCTTC. It codes for CSAGQTSGMYNEQFF.

This CDR3 is CASSLYSGNSGHNEQFF. The DNA for the CDR3 is TGTGCCAGCAGCTTGTATTCGGGCAACAGTGGCCACAATGAGCAGTTCTTC. The gene calls are TRBV5-6 and TRBJ2-1; no firm D call. Trimming cost V 1 base and J 5 bases, with 19 bases left between them. The CDR3 has 17 residues. Germline CDR1 SGHDT, CDR2 YYEEEE.

The CDR3 region is CASSGSRGDNEQFF. CDR3 bases: TGTGCCAGCAGTGGATCCCGCGGAGACAATGAGCAGTTCTTC. V is TRBV12-3 or TRBV12-4 and J is TRBJ2-1; D is undetermined. This CDR3 has 14 residues. Trimming removed 5 bases from V and 5 bases from J, with 13 bases in between.

This clonotype was picked up a small number of times. At one end, the junction sequence differs from germline, possibly due to a read error. V is TRBV13 and J is TRBJ2-1, with unresolved D. CDR1 PRHDT and CDR2 FYEKMQ come from the germline V gene (reference sequence). This CDR3 comprises 16 residues. The CDR3 region has the DNA TGTGCCAGCAGCTTTTTATCGATTAGCTCCCACAATGAGCAGTTCTTC. Its translation: CASSFLSISSHNEQFF. The full variable domain, completed using reference TRBV13 and TRBJ2-1, is AAGVIQSPRHLIKEKRETATLKCYPIPRHDTVYWYQQGPGQDPQFLISFYEKMQSDKGSIPDRFSAQQFSDYHSELNMSSLELGDSALYFCASSFLSISSHNEQFFGPGTRLTVL.